The present TCR beta chain was sequenced within a study of cytomegalovirus exposure and HLA in healthy donors. Overall study findings and caveats: With high specificity and sensitivity, the classifier reportedly diagnosed cytomegalovirus status. Being indistinguishable, some V segments were excluded, TRBV6-2 and TRBV6-3 among them.

The primer mix had 60 Vbeta and 13 Jbeta primers. How the authors handled the data: Among the unique TCR beta chains that a later analysis counted, about 85 million in all, 10 million to 13 million were shared. Clones were read by immunoSEQ multiplex PCR, and TCRdb kept only the in-frame ones, dropping some. V, J and clone size derive from that table, while D and trimming were established from the DNA sequence. The sample holds roughly 110,000 clones. Germline CDR1 reads LNHDA; CDR2 reads SQIVND (reference sequence). Trimming removed 7 bases from V and 1 base from J; junction bases left unmatched: 5. The CDR3 contains 15 residues. In the case of this clone: Antigen specificity is unknown.

The chain has TRBV19 and TRBJ2-1, with TRBD2 identical over 9 bases. This sequence originates from a man aged 30-40 years in good health and CMV-seronegative. The source material was PBMCs. This CDR3 reads CASNMRGGSYNEQFF. Written as DNA, the CDR3 is TGTGCCAGTAATATGCGGGGGGGATCCTACAATGAGCAGTTCTTC. The full variable domain, with the rest looked up from reference TRBV19 and TRBJ2-1, is DGGITQSPKYLFRKEGQNVTLSCEQNLNHDAMYWYRQDPGQGLRLIYYSQIVNDFQKGDIAEGYSVSREKKESFPLTVTSAQKNPTAFYLCASNMRGGSYNEQFFGPGTRLTVL.